The source of this TCR beta chain is a study of cytomegalovirus exposure and HLA in healthy donors. Comments on this clone: The antigen is unknown.

Study outcomes and limitations: In a later analysis, CMV-associated beta chains were mostly HLA-associated, it appeared. Association of a missense DCLRE1C variant with TCR beta V- and J-gene trimming was reported in a later analysis. There were some public TCRs occurring in many donors, but most TCR sequences were rare. Later analysis reportedly placed an Asian-associated ancestry cluster below the roughly 600-donor mean in N-insertions.

CDR3 length: 13 amino acids. Looked up from germline, CDR1 is SGHVS and CDR2 is FQNEAQ. V lost 3 bases to trimming and J lost 6 bases, with 11 bases between them. The PCR had 60 Vbeta and 13 Jbeta primers. Clones were read by immunoSEQ multiplex PCR, and TCRdb kept only the in-frame ones, dropping some. The top ten hold around 2% of the sample, which has some 130,000 clones, more than 70% seen once. The chain is built from TRBV7-8 and TRBJ1-1; possibly TRBD1 for D (5 bases). This sequence originates from a man younger than 45 in good health and CMV-seronegative. Sequenced sample: PBMCs. The CDR3 coding sequence is TGTGCCAGCAGCTTGAACCAGGGCTCTGAAGCTTTCTTT. Residues: CASSLNQGSEAFF.